This T cell receptor beta chain was documented in a study of blood T cell repertoires in COVID-19. In the study overall: Sample material is recorded as cDNA or gDNA derived from T cells, B-cell-depleted T cells, or PBMCs.

Assay used: immunoSEQ multiplex PCR; TCRdb lists only in-frame clones, some missing. This table has under 85,000 clones, about four fifths appearing once. This CDR3 has 13 amino acids. Germline CDR1 is MNHEY and CDR2 is SVGAGI. Germline trimming cut 7 bases from V and 7 bases from J; bases unmatched to any gene: 6. The clonotype originates from a man in his fifties with acute or convalescent COVID-19. V is TRBV6-5 and J is TRBJ2-1; 8 bases are a match to TRBD1. The material sequenced was peripheral blood. The DNA for the CDR3 is TGTGCCAGCAACCAACAGGGGGGAAATGAGCAGTTCTTC. This gives the protein CASNQQGGNEQFF.